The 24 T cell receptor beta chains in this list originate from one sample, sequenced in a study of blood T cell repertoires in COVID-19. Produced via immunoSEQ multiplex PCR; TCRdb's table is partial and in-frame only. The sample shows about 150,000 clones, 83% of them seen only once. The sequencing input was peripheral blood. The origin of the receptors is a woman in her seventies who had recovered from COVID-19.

The CDR3 region is CASSTGVESDTQYF. In nucleotides, the CDR3 is TGTGCCAGCAGCACCGGGGTCGAATCTGATACGCAGTATTTT. The chain couples TRBV7-3 to TRBJ2-3, with TRBD2 as a possible D gene (5 bases). This CDR3 spans 14 amino acids. V lost 5 bases to trimming and J lost 6 bases, with 15 bases between them. Germline CDR1 is SGHTA and CDR2 is FQGTGA. The variable domain in full, with the rest retrieved from reference TRBV7-3 and TRBJ2-3, is GAGVSQTPSNKVTEKGKYVELRCDPISGHTALYWYRQSLGQGPEFLIYFQGTGAADDSGLPNDRFFAVRPEGSVSTLKIQRTERGDSAVYLCASSTGVESDTQYFGPGTRLTVL.

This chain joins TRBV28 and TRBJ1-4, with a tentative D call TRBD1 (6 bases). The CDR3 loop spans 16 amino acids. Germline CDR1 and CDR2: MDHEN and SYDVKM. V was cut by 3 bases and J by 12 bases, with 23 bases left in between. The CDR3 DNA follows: TGTGCCAGCAGTTTCCAGCCAACGGCAGGGAGGGGGGAACTGTTTTTT. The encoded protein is CASSFQPTAGRGELFF.

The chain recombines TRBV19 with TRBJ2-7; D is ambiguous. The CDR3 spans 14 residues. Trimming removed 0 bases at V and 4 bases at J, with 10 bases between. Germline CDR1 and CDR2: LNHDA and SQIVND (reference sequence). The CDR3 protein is CASSIDLGPYEQYF. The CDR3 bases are TGTGCCAGTAGTATAGATTTGGGCCCGTACGAGCAGTACTTC.

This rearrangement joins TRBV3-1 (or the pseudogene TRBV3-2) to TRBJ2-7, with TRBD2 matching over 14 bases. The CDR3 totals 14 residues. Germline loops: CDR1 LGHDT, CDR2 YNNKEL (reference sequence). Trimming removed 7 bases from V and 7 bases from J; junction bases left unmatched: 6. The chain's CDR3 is CASKTSGRAGEQYF. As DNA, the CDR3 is TGTGCCAGCAAGACTAGCGGGAGGGCCGGGGAGCAGTACTTC.

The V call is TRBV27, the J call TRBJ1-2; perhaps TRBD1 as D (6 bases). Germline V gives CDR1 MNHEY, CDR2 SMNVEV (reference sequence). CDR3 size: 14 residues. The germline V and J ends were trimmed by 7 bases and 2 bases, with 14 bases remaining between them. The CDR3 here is CASTRVGANYGYTF. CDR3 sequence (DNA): TGTGCCAGCACCCGTGTGGGGGCGAACTATGGCTACACCTTC.

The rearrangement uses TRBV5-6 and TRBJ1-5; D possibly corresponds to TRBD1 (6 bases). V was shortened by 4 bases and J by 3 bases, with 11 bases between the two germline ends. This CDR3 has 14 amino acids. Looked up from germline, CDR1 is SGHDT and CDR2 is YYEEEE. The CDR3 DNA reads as TGTGCCAGCAGCCTCAGGGGTCCCAATCAGCCCCAGCATTTT. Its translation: CASSLRGPNQPQHF. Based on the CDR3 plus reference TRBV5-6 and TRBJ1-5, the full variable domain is DAGVTQSPTHLIKTRGQQVTLRCSPKSGHDTVSWYQQALGQGPQFIFQYYEEEERQRGNFPDRFSGHQFPNYSSELNVNALLLGDSALYLCASSLRGPNQPQHFGDGTRLSIL.

In DNA, the CDR3 is TGTGCCAGCAGTTTAGGCGGGGCAGGGGGCGCGGTAGATACGCAGTATTTT. Translated, it gives CASSLGGAGGAVDTQYF. This chain connects TRBV28 to TRBJ2-3; 8 bases line up with TRBD1. CDR3 size: 17 residues. V gave up 2 bases and J gave up 5 bases; unmatched junction bases: 12. Per germline, CDR1 MDHEN and CDR2 SYDVKM.

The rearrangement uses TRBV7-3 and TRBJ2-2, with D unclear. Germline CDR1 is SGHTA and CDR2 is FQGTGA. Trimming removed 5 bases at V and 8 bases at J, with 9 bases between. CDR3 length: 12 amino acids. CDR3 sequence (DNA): TGTGCCAGCAGCCCCGTAGTGGGGGAGCTGTTTTTT. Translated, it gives CASSPVVGELFF.

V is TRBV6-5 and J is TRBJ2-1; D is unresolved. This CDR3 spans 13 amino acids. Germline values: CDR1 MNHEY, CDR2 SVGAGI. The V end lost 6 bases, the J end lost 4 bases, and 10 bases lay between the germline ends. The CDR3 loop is CASSRDKYNEQFF. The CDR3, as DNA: TGTGCCAGCAGCAGAGACAAATACAATGAGCAGTTCTTC.

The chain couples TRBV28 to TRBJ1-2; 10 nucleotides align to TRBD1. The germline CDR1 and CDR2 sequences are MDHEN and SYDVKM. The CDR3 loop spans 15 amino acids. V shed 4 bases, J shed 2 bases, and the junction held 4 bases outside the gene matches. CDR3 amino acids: CASSSPGQGNYGYTF. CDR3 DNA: TGTGCCAGCAGTTCCCCGGGACAGGGGAACTATGGCTACACCTTC.

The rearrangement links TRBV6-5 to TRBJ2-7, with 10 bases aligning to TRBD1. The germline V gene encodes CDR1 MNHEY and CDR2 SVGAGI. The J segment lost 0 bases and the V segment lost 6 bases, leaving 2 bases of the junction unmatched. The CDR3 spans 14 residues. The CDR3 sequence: CASSRDRGSYEQYF. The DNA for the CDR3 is TGTGCCAGCAGCCGGGACAGGGGCTCCTACGAGCAGTACTTC.

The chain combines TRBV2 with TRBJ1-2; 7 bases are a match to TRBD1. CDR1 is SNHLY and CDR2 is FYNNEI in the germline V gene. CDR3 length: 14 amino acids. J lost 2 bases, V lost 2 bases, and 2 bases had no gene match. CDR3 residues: CASSETRGNYGYTF. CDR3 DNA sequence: TGTGCCAGCAGTGAAACCAGGGGGAACTATGGCTACACCTTC.

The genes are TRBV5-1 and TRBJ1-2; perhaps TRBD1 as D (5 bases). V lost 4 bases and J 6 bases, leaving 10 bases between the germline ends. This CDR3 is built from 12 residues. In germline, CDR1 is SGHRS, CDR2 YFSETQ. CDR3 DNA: TGCGCCAGCAGCCAGCAGGGTCATGGCTACACCTTC. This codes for CASSQQGHGYTF.

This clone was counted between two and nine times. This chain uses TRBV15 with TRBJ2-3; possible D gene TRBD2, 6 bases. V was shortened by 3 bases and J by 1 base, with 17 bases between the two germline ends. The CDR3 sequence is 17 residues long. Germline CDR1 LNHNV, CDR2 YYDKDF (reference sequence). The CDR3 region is CATSSHRGGGGTDTQYF. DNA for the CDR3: TGTGCCACCAGCAGCCATAGGGGTGGAGGGGGCACAGATACGCAGTATTTT.

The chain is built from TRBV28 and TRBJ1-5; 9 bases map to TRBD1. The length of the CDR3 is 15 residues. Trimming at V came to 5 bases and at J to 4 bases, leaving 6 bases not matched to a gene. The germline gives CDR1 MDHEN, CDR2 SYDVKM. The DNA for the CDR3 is TGTGCCAGCAGTCGCCGGGACAGGGCTAATCAGCCCCAGCATTTT. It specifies CASSRRDRANQPQHF. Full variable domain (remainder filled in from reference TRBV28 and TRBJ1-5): DVKVTQSSRYLVKRTGEKVFLECVQDMDHENMFWYRQDPGLGLRLIYFSYDVKMKEKGDIPEGYSVSREKKERFSLILESASTNQTSMYLCASSRRDRANQPQHFGDGTRLSIL.

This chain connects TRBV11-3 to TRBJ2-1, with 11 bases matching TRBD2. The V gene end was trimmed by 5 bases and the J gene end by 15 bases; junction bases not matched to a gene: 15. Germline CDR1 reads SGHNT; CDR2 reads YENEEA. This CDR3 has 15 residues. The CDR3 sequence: CASSPLRLAGGMWFF. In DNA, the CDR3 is TGTGCCAGCAGCCCCCTAAGGCTAGCGGGGGGTATGTGGTTCTTC.

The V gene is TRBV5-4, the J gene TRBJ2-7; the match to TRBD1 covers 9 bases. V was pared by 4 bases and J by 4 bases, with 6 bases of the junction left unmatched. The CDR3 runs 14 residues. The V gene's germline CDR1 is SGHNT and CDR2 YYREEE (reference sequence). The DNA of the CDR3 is TGTGCCAGCAGCCGGGACAGGGAAAGGTACGAGCAGTACTTC. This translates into CASSRDRERYEQYF.

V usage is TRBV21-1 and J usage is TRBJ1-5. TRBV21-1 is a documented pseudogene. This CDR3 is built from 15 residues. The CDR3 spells CASSKWKRGNQPQHF. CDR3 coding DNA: TGTGCCAGCAGCAAATGGAAACGGGGCAATCAGCCCCAGCATTTT.

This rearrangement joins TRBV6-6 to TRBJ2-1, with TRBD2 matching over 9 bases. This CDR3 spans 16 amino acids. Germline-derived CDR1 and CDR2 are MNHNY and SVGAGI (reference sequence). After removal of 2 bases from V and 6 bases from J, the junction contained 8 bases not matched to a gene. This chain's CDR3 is CASSYQGLARPNEQFF. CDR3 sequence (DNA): TGTGCCAGCAGTTACCAGGGACTAGCCCGCCCCAATGAGCAGTTCTTC.

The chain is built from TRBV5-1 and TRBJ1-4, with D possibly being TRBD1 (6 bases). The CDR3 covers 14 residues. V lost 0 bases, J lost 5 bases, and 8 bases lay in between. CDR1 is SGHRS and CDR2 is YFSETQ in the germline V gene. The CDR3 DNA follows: TGCGCCAGCAGCTTGGGCAGGGGCAATGAAAAACTGTTTTTT. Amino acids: CASSLGRGNEKLFF.

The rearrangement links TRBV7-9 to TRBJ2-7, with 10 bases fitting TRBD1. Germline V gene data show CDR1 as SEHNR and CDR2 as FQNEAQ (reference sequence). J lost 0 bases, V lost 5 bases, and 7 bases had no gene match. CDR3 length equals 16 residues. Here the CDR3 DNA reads TGTGCCAGCAGCCCCCGCCGGGACAGGGGCTCCTACGAGCAGTACTTC. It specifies CASSPRRDRGSYEQYF.

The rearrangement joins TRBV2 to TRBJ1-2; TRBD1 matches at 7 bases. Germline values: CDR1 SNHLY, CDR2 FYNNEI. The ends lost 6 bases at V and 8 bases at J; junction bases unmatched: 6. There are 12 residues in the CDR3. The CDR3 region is CASRPQGGGYTF. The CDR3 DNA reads TGTGCCAGCAGGCCCCAGGGGGGCGGCTACACCTTC.

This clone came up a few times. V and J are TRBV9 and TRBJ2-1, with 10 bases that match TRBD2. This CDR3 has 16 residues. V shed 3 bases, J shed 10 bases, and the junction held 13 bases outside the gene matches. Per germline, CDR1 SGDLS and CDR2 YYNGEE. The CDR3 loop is CASSARDSKGLAEQFF. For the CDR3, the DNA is TGTGCCAGCAGCGCTAGGGACAGTAAGGGACTAGCGGAGCAGTTCTTC.

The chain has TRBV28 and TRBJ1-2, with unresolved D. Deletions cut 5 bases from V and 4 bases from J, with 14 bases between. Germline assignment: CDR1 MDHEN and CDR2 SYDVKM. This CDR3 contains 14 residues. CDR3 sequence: CASSTPTLTYGYTF. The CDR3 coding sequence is TGTGCCAGCAGTACCCCGACACTTACCTATGGCTACACCTTC.